Below, 5 T cell receptor beta chains from the same sample are listed, as sequenced in a study of T cells in localized non-small cell lung cancer. Using immunoSEQ multiplex PCR, the repertoire was profiled, and TCRdb retains in-frame clones only, with some absent. This sample has 25,000 to 30,000 clones, with roughly 91% found just once. The specimen comprised peripheral blood, sampled before any cancer treatment. Receptors originate from a female donor over 55 with stage III squamous cell lung carcinoma.

This clone came up once. The chain recombines TRBV5-1 with TRBJ1-2; TRBD1 aligns across 8 bases. Germline V CDR1 and CDR2: SGHRS, YFSETQ. The CDR3 length is 13 residues. Trimming cost V 3 bases and J 6 bases; bases outside gene matches: 4. The CDR3 DNA follows: TGCGCCAGCAGCTACGGACAGGGCGATGGCTACACCTTC. Translated: CASSYGQGDGYTF.

The gene calls are TRBV6-5 and TRBJ2-5; D not certain. Germline values: CDR1 MNHEY, CDR2 SVGAGI. Trimming cost V 2 bases and J 2 bases, with 6 bases left between them. This CDR3 has 13 residues. For the CDR3, the DNA is TGTGCCAGCAGTTACGAGCTACAAGAGACCCAGTACTTC. Its protein is CASSYELQETQYF.

The J gene is TRBJ2-5, the V gene TRBV28; D remains ambiguous. Trimming removed 3 bases at V and 2 bases at J, with 13 bases between. CDR1 and CDR2 (germline): MDHEN, SYDVKM. This CDR3 is built from 15 residues. CDR3 in DNA: TGTGCCAGCAGTTTGTGGCAGGCCACACAAGAGACCCAGTACTTC. The encoded protein is CASSLWQATQETQYF.

The rearrangement joins TRBV5-1 to TRBJ2-7, with D perhaps TRBD1 (5 bases). The V gene's germline CDR1 is SGHRS and CDR2 YFSETQ. V was trimmed by 4 bases and J by 2 bases, leaving 13 bases between them. The CDR3 extends over 14 amino acids. The CDR3 protein is CASSASGLAYEQYF. CDR3 DNA: TGCGCCAGCAGCGCGTCAGGGTTGGCCTACGAGCAGTACTTC.

This clone is medium-sized within its sample. The chain joins TRBV27 to TRBJ2-5; 10 bases align to TRBD2. V lost 1 base to trimming and J lost 4 bases; unmatched junction nucleotides: 12. Per the germline V gene, CDR1 is MNHEY and CDR2 is SMNVEV (reference sequence). CDR3 length: 18 residues. The CDR3 DNA reads TGTGCCAGCAGTTTATATCCCCCCCCTAGCGGGAGTACAGAGACCCAGTACTTC. Residues: CASSLYPPPSGSTETQYF.